The 22 T cell receptor beta chains below all came from one sample that was sequenced in a study of blood T cell repertoires in COVID-19. The repertoire was sequenced with immunoSEQ multiplex PCR; TCRdb's copy has only in-frame clones and lacks some. The sample carries 200,000 to 250,000 clones, around nine tenths recorded once. Sample: PBMCs or T cells enriched from blood (not recorded which). The receptors here all came from a woman in her forties or fifties who had recovered from COVID-19.

This clone appeared many times. This sequence joins TRBV9 and TRBJ2-7; 8 bases fit TRBD1. The CDR3 covers 13 residues. The V gene's germline CDR1 is SGDLS and CDR2 YYNGEE. V lost 4 bases and J lost 4; bases outside the gene matches: 4. CDR3 loop: CASSHGQGYEQYF. In nucleotides, the CDR3 is TGTGCCAGCAGCCACGGACAGGGATACGAGCAGTACTTC.

The J gene is TRBJ1-4, the V gene TRBV12-3 or TRBV12-4; 7 bases match TRBD1. The V and J ends lost 6 bases and 4 bases, in that order; junction bases with no gene match: 2. The CDR3 loop spans 13 amino acids. CDR3: CASRTGFNEKLFF. The DNA for the CDR3 is TGTGCCAGCAGGACAGGGTTTAATGAAAAACTGTTTTTT.

There are a few counts of this clone. This sequence joins TRBV6-1 and TRBJ1-2; 7 bases fit TRBD1. CDR1 is MNHNS, CDR2 SASEGT, per germline. The CDR3 sequence is 16 residues long. J gave up 0 bases and V 4 bases, and 8 bases lay outside the gene matches. CDR3 residues: CASSAFGTASNYGYTF. DNA of the CDR3: TGTGCCAGCAGTGCTTTCGGGACAGCCTCTAACTATGGCTACACCTTC.

This clone was detected only once. The chain links TRBV25-1 to TRBJ2-3, with D tentatively TRBD2 (6 bases). Trimming removed 1 base from V and 2 bases from J, with 10 bases in between. The germline CDR1 and CDR2 sequences are MGHDK and SYGVNS. The length of the CDR3 is 15 residues. The CDR3 bases are TGTGCCAGCAGTGAATTTTGGGGACTCACAGATACGCAGTATTTT. It encodes CASSEFWGLTDTQYF.

The genes are TRBV7-2 and TRBJ1-6, with D maybe TRBD1 (5 bases). Germline V CDR1 and CDR2: SGHTA, FQGNSA. Trimming left V 5 bases short and J 4 bases short, with 15 bases between. The CDR3 is 16 amino acids. Written as DNA, the CDR3 is TGTGCCAGCAGCGAACAGGTCGCAAGATATAATTCACCCCTCCACTTT. This translates into CASSEQVARYNSPLHF. The full variable domain, its missing parts supplied by reference TRBV7-2 and TRBJ1-6, is GAGVSQSPSNKVTEKGKDVELRCDPISGHTALYWYRQSLGQGLEFLIYFQGNSAPDKSGLPSDRFSAERTGGSVSTLTIQRTQQEDSAVYLCASSEQVARYNSPLHFGNGTRLTVT.

The CDR3: CASSVIGTSNYGYTF. For the CDR3, the DNA is TGTGCCAGCAGCGTAATCGGGACATCCAACTATGGCTACACCTTC. V gene TRBV9 combines with J gene TRBJ1-2, with D perhaps matching TRBD1 (6 bases). Germline V gene sequence: CDR1 SGDLS, CDR2 YYNGEE. The CDR3 covers 15 residues. V gave up 1 base and J gave up 2 bases, with 12 bases separating them.

This chain links TRBV28 with TRBJ1-2; TRBD1 might be the D (6 bases). The CDR3 has 15 amino acids. CDR1 is MDHEN and CDR2 is SYDVKM in the germline V gene. Trimming removed 6 bases from V and 4 bases from J, with 18 bases in between. The CDR3 sequence: CASSLSGHLPYGYTF. CDR3 DNA sequence: TGTGCCAGCAGCCTTTCGGGACACCTCCCCTATGGCTACACCTTC.

CDR3 region: CASSFSQTGDWYEQYF. CDR3 nucleotides: TGTGCCAGCAGTTTCAGTCAGACAGGGGATTGGTACGAGCAGTACTTC. The V and J genes are TRBV28 and TRBJ2-7, with TRBD1 matching 8 bases. V trimming: 3 bases; J trimming: 4 bases; junction bases outside the gene matches: 11. There are 16 residues in the CDR3. Germline V CDR1 and CDR2: MDHEN, SYDVKM.

This chain uses TRBV3-1 (or the pseudogene TRBV3-2) with TRBJ2-2, with TRBD2 matching 7 bases. Trimming at V came to 4 bases and at J to 4 bases, leaving 9 bases not matched to a gene. Germline V gene lookup returns CDR1 LGHDT and CDR2 YNNKEL (reference sequence). This CDR3 comprises 16 residues. The CDR3 DNA is TGTGCCAGCAGCCGGGATGGCGGGAGTATCACCGGGGAGCTGTTTTTT. This encodes CASSRDGGSITGELFF.

The V call is TRBV18, the J call TRBJ2-3; 10 bases fit TRBD2. The CDR3 has 17 amino acids. J gave up 4 bases and V 4 bases, and 11 bases lay outside the gene matches. CDR1 is KGHSH and CDR2 is LQKENI in the germline V gene. The DNA of the CDR3 is TGTGCCAGCTCACGCCCCTCGCCGGGACTAGCGTCAGATACGCAGTATTTT. It translates to CASSRPSPGLASDTQYF.

V gene TRBV5-6 combines with J gene TRBJ2-5, with no clear D. V gave up 2 bases and J gave up 2 bases, with 10 bases separating them. The CDR3 is made up of 14 amino acids. The V gene's germline CDR1 is SGHDT and CDR2 YYEEEE. CDR3 nucleotides: TGTGCCAGCAGCTTTGGCTCTTCTCAAGAGACCCAGTACTTC. Protein sequence: CASSFGSSQETQYF.

This clone was found a few times. The chain links TRBV19 to TRBJ1-4, with TRBD1 as a possible D gene (5 bases). The V gene lost 1 base and the J gene lost 17 bases, with 20 bases spanning the gap. In germline, CDR1 is LNHDA, CDR2 SQIVND (reference sequence). CDR3 length equals 14 residues. The CDR3 DNA sequence: TGTGCCAGTAGTATAGTAAAAGGCGGACATCAGCCCTTTTTT. Amino acids: CASSIVKGGHQPFF.

This rearrangement joins TRBV9 to TRBJ2-6, with 9 bases lining up with TRBD2. Germline lookup yields CDR1 SGDLS and CDR2 YYNGEE. Unmatched junction bases numbered 7, after V lost 0 bases and J lost 0 bases. The CDR3 has 19 amino acids. The CDR3 sequence is CASSVESGRTLSGANVLTF. The CDR3 nucleotides read TGTGCCAGCAGCGTAGAAAGCGGGAGGACCCTCTCTGGGGCCAACGTCCTGACTTTC.

The rearrangement links TRBV7-8 to TRBJ2-7, with a weak D call TRBD2 (5 bases). Trimming pared 2 bases from V and 0 bases from J, leaving 11 bases between. The CDR3 is 15 amino acids. Germline-derived CDR1 and CDR2 are SGHVS and FQNEAQ. CDR3 loop: CASSLLARISYEQYF. The CDR3 DNA reads as TGTGCCAGCAGCTTATTAGCGCGTATCTCCTACGAGCAGTACTTC.

This rearrangement joins TRBV6-5 to TRBJ1-1, with D possibly TRBD1 on 6 matching bases. Per the germline V gene, CDR1 is MNHEY and CDR2 is SVGAGI. The CDR3 spans 14 residues. CDR3 bases: TGTGCGCTGCAGGGGACACTAAAGAACACTGAAGCTTTCTTT. Translating it yields CALQGTLKNTEAFF.

The chain couples TRBV12-3 or TRBV12-4 to TRBJ1-6; no reliable D call. The CDR3 totals 13 residues. V was trimmed by 9 bases and J by 7 bases, leaving 13 bases between them. The DNA of the CDR3 is TGTGCCAGTCGGCGGGAGTTAAATTCACCCCTCCACTTT. It specifies CASRRELNSPLHF.

This clone was detected once. The V and J genes are TRBV7-8 and TRBJ1-5; TRBD1 agrees at 8 bases. Germline CDR1 SGHVS, CDR2 FQNEAQ. CDR3 length equals 16 residues. Trimming cost V 1 base and J 4 bases; bases outside gene matches: 6. For the CDR3, the DNA is TGTGCCAGCAGCTTAGAACACAGGGGGGTGAATCAGCCCCAGCATTTT. It encodes CASSLEHRGVNQPQHF.

The chain has TRBV6-5 and TRBJ2-7, with 8 bases fitting TRBD2. V lost 5 bases and J lost 3; bases outside the gene matches: 9. The CDR3 spans 15 residues. Germline V gene sequence: CDR1 MNHEY, CDR2 SVGAGI. The DNA of the CDR3 is TGTGCCAGCAGTCGAGAGCGGGAGTATTTCTACGAGCAGTACTTC. Translated, it gives CASSREREYFYEQYF.

The CDR3 bases are TGTGCCAGCAGTTTAGACTCATTAGAATACTACACCGGGGAGCTGTTTTTT. Amino acids: CASSLDSLEYYTGELFF. The V gene is TRBV27, the J gene TRBJ2-2, with no clear D. V lost 2 bases, J lost 3 bases, and 16 bases lay in between. Germline V CDR1 and CDR2: MNHEY, SMNVEV (reference sequence). This CDR3 is built from 17 residues.

The genes are TRBV5-1 and TRBJ1-3; 9 positions agree with TRBD1. J lost 1 base, V lost 4 bases, and 9 bases had no gene match. The germline V gene has CDR1 SGHRS and CDR2 YFSETQ. The CDR3 covers 17 residues. The CDR3 is CASSPRGQGPSGNTIYF. The DNA for the CDR3 is TGCGCCAGCAGCCCGCGGGGACAGGGACCTTCTGGAAACACCATATATTTT.

Only one count was recorded for this clone. The V call is TRBV28, the J call TRBJ1-2; 9 bases align to TRBD1. The CDR3 contains 13 residues. V shed 6 bases and J 8 bases; nucleotides not matched to a gene: 7. Germline V CDR1 and CDR2: MDHEN, SYDVKM. The CDR3 is CASRTGGGEGYTF. Here the CDR3 DNA reads TGTGCCAGCAGAACAGGGGGCGGAGAAGGCTACACCTTC.

This chain uses TRBV6-5 with TRBJ1-3; TRBD1 matches 9 bases. V was pared by 4 bases and J by 8 bases, with 6 bases of the junction left unmatched. Germline V CDR1 and CDR2: MNHEY, SVGAGI. The CDR3 extends over 14 amino acids. The CDR3 region has the DNA TGTGCCAGCAGTTCCGGGACAGGGACCTACACCATATATTTT. Its protein is CASSSGTGTYTIYF.